This T cell receptor beta chain was profiled in a study of shared clonotypes between healthy human individuals. This CDR3 region has 15 residues. Trimming took off 10 bases at V and 2 bases at J, with 21 bases between the two ends. Germline V gene data show CDR1 as MDHEN and CDR2 as SYDVKM. CD4+ cells underwent separation, giving CD45RA+ naive and CD45RA-negative memory subsets. Study findings and constraints: The study sampled only blood, and tissue repertoires likely differ.

Authors' methods: Junction-only sequences without quality scores were provided by ImmunoSEQ, so filtering was different. Clones were read by immunoSEQ multiplex PCR, and TCRdb kept only the in-frame ones, dropping some. V, J and clone size are those of that table, while D and trimming were read from the DNA. The sample shows approximately 500,000 clones, about 96% of them seen only once. Comment on this clone: The antigen is unknown.

The chain joins TRBV28 to TRBJ2-7, with D perhaps matching TRBD1 or TRBD2 (5 bases each). This clonotype originated in a woman aged 25 to 39 in good health. The sequencing sample was made of naive CD4+ T cells sorted from blood. Subset indicated: CD45RA+ positively selected. CDR3 bases: TGTGCCATTCAAACTACCGGGACGGGACCCTACGAGCAGTACTTC. This translates into CAIQTTGTGPYEQYF.